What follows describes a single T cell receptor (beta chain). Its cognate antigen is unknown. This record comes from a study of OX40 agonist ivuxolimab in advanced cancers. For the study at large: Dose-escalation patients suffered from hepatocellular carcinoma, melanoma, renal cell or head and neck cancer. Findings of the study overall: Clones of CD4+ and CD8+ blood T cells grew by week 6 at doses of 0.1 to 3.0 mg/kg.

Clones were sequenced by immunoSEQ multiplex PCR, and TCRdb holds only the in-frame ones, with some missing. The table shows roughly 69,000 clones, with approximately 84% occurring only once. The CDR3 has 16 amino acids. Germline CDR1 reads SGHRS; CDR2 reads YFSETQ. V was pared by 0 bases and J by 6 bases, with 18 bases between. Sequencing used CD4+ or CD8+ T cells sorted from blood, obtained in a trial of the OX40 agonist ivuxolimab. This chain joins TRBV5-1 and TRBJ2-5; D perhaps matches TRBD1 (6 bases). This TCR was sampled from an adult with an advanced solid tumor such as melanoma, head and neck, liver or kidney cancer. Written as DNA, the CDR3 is TGCGCCAGCAGCTTGGATGGCAGGGGCGTGGGCAAGACCCAGTACTTC. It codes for CASSLDGRGVGKTQYF.